Presented here are 26 T cell receptor beta chains from one specimen sequenced in a study of T-cell reconstitution after alpha-beta-depleted transplantation in children. Unique molecular identifiers were used to barcode this TCRbeta library. TCRdb used MiXCR to reprocess the PCR reads, holding one entry per CDR3 protein. Here the sample spans around 90,000 distinct CDR3 sequences, less than 20% being singletons. This specimen was PBMCs, mostly from graft donor cells, taken 180 days after TCRalphabeta/CD19-depleted stem cell transplant. Receptors originate from a male patient aged 2-9 years who had a stem cell transplant for acute lymphoblastic leukemia, so the T cells may come from the graft donor.

The V and J genes are TRBV10-3 and TRBJ2-7, with D unclear. The germline V gene encodes CDR1 ENHRY and CDR2 SYGVKD. V shed 1 base and J shed 0 bases, with 10 bases lying between them. This CDR3 has 15 amino acids. The CDR3 DNA is TGTGCCATCAGTGAGTTGAAGGCGGCCTCCTACGAGCAGTACTTC. Protein product: CAISELKAASYEQYF.

This clonotype was picked up a small number of times. This chain links TRBV7-9 with TRBJ2-1; D gene unclear. The CDR3 has 12 residues. The germline V and J ends were trimmed by 8 bases and 1 base, with 6 bases remaining between them. CDR1 is SEHNR and CDR2 is FQNEAQ in the germline V gene (reference sequence). This CDR3 reads CASEASYNEQFF. Here the CDR3 DNA reads TGTGCCAGCGAAGCGTCCTACAATGAGCAGTTCTTC.

The rearrangement uses TRBV7-9 and TRBJ2-1; TRBD1 is a possible D gene (5 bases). The CDR3 runs to 15 residues. Trimming left V 7 bases short and J 8 bases short, with 21 bases between. CDR1 SEHNR and CDR2 FQNEAQ come from the germline V gene (reference sequence). The CDR3 loop reads CASTRTIRLRDEQFF. The CDR3 DNA sequence: TGTGCCAGCACCAGGACAATTCGGTTGCGCGATGAGCAGTTCTTC. The full variable domain, in which reference TRBV7-9 and TRBJ2-1 provide the parts outside the CDR3, is DTGVSQNPRHKITKRGQNVTFRCDPISEHNRLYWYRQTLGQGPEFLTYFQNEAQLEKSRLLSDRFSAERPKGSFSTLEIQRTEQGDSAMYLCASTRTIRLRDEQFFGPGTRLTVL.

The gene calls are TRBV7-9 and TRBJ1-1; D gene ambiguous. V was shortened by 5 bases and J by 5 bases, with 12 bases between the two germline ends. The CDR3 is made up of 13 amino acids. Per germline, CDR1 SEHNR and CDR2 FQNEAQ (reference sequence). CDR3 in DNA: TGTGCCAGCAGCCCCCTAGAGGCTACTGAAGCTTTCTTT. It is translated as CASSPLEATEAFF.

This clonotype has more than one count but fewer than ten. The genes are TRBV20-1 and TRBJ2-1, with TRBD1 identical over 7 bases. Germline trimming cut 0 bases from V and 9 bases from J; bases unmatched to any gene: 14. Germline V gene sequence: CDR1 DFQATT, CDR2 SNEGSKA (reference sequence). The CDR3 runs to 16 residues. The CDR3 is CSARDRTGPLMVEQFF. DNA for the CDR3: TGCAGTGCTAGAGATAGGACAGGCCCCTTAATGGTTGAGCAGTTCTTC.

This clonotype was found a few times. The chain recombines TRBV5-1 with TRBJ1-1; TRBD1 aligns across 9 bases. V dropped 7 bases and J dropped 0; count of bases not matched to a gene: 4. The germline V gene has CDR1 SGHRS and CDR2 YFSETQ. This CDR3 has 14 residues. The CDR3 spells CASGGQGMNTEAFF. The CDR3 DNA reads TGCGCCAGCGGGGGACAGGGAATGAACACTGAAGCTTTCTTT.

This clonotype was counted between two and nine times. The rearrangement uses TRBV11-2 and TRBJ2-7, with a possible D match to TRBD2 (6 bases). The CDR3 extends over 13 amino acids. V was pared by 0 bases and J by 6 bases, with 9 bases between. Germline values: CDR1 SGHAT, CDR2 FQNNGV. The chain's CDR3 is CASSLEGGSEQYF. The CDR3 DNA reads TGTGCCAGCAGCTTAGAGGGGGGAAGCGAGCAGTACTTC.

This clonotype was detected once. At one end the junction does not follow the germline gene, possibly because of a read error. The rearrangement uses TRBV5-6 and TRBJ1-2; no definite D call. The V gene's germline CDR1 is SGHDT and CDR2 YYEEEE. The CDR3 is made up of 15 amino acids. The CDR3 DNA is TGTGCCAGCAGCTTGGCCGGGAGGAATAACTATGGCTACCCCTTC. This codes for CASSLAGRNNYGYPF.

The chain employs TRBV28 and TRBJ2-7; possibly TRBD1 or TRBD2 for D (5 bases each). This CDR3 comprises 12 residues. Trimming took 8 bases from V and 9 from J, leaving 17 bases between them. CDR1 and CDR2 (germline): MDHEN, SYDVKM. The CDR3 coding sequence is TGTGCCAGCGGCCCCGGGGCCTGGGGGCAGTACTTC. Protein sequence: CASGPGAWGQYF.

This clonotype came up a few times. The chain combines TRBV7-2 with TRBJ2-2, with TRBD2 matching 11 bases. Germline V gene lookup returns CDR1 SGHTA and CDR2 FQGNSA. The CDR3 contains 16 residues. Germline trimming cut 1 base from V and 6 bases from J; bases unmatched to any gene: 4. CDR3 in DNA: TGTGCCAGCAGCTTAGGGGCTAGCGGGGGGTCCGGGGAGCTGTTTTTT. Its protein is CASSLGASGGSGELFF. Drawing the rest from reference TRBV7-2 and TRBJ2-2, the complete variable domain is GAGVSQSPSNKVTEKGKDVELRCDPISGHTALYWYRQSLGQGLEFLIYFQGNSAPDKSGLPSDRFSAERTGGSVSTLTIQRTQQEDSAVYLCASSLGASGGSGELFFGEGSRLTVL.

This clonotype turned up a few times. The rearrangement uses TRBV18 and TRBJ2-1; D is unclear. The V gene's germline CDR1 is KGHSH and CDR2 LQKENI. The germline V and J ends were trimmed by 3 bases and 4 bases, with 10 bases remaining between them. CDR3 size: 14 residues. DNA for the CDR3: TGTGCCAGCTCACCGTTTGAGGAGTACAATGAGCAGTTCTTC. Translating it yields CASSPFEEYNEQFF.

The chain carries TRBV6-2 or TRBV6-3 and TRBJ1-5, with 7 nucleotides matching TRBD1. The CDR3 has 14 residues. Trimming cost V 6 bases and J 3 bases; bases outside gene matches: 5. Germline V lookup: CDR1 MNHEY, CDR2 SVGEGT. This chain's CDR3 is CASRRDSYNQPQHF. The DNA for the CDR3 is TGTGCCAGCAGAAGGGACAGCTACAATCAGCCCCAGCATTTT.

The chain uses TRBV7-2 and TRBJ2-5; 8 bases align to TRBD1. This CDR3 spans 14 amino acids. In germline, CDR1 is SGHTA, CDR2 FQGNSA. V lost 4 bases to trimming and J lost 2 bases; unmatched junction nucleotides: 3. This CDR3 reads CASSSGQGQETQYF. The CDR3, as DNA: TGTGCCAGCAGCTCCGGACAGGGACAAGAGACCCAGTACTTC.

This chain uses TRBV7-2 with TRBJ1-2; the D is unclear. Germline CDR1 and CDR2: SGHTA and FQGNSA. V lost 3 bases to trimming and J lost 6 bases, with 11 bases between them. This CDR3 spans 13 amino acids. In nucleotides, the CDR3 is TGTGCCAGCAGCTTGGGGTCATGGGATGGCTACACCTTC. It encodes CASSLGSWDGYTF. The full variable domain, completed using reference TRBV7-2 and TRBJ1-2, is GAGVSQSPSNKVTEKGKDVELRCDPISGHTALYWYRQSLGQGLEFLIYFQGNSAPDKSGLPSDRFSAERTGGSVSTLTIQRTQQEDSAVYLCASSLGSWDGYTFGSGTRLTVV.

The chain uses TRBV20-1 and TRBJ2-1, with D hard to call. CDR1 and CDR2 (germline): DFQATT, SNEGSKA (reference sequence). The CDR3 is made up of 14 amino acids. Trimming stripped 5 bases from V and 3 bases from J, with 14 bases between. CDR3 in DNA: TGCAGTGCTCAAGGCCCGGACGGCTACAATGAGCAGTTCTTC. It is translated as CSAQGPDGYNEQFF.

This clonotype occurred a few times. V is TRBV7-9 and J is TRBJ2-3, with D uncertain. Looked up from germline, CDR1 is SEHNR and CDR2 is FQNEAQ (reference sequence). The CDR3 totals 13 residues. V lost 4 bases and J lost 3, with 8 bases in between. The CDR3 reads CASSSTGTDTQYF. CDR3 coding DNA: TGTGCCAGCAGCTCAACCGGGACAGATACGCAGTATTTT.

This clonotype has just a few counts. J is TRBJ2-5 and V is TRBV20-1; 8 bases fit TRBD2. The V gene's germline CDR1 is DFQATT and CDR2 SNEGSKA (reference sequence). The CDR3 length is 16 residues. With V trimmed by 1 base and J by 5 bases, 12 bases remained unmatched. CDR3 residues: CSARAKSRGAQETQYF. In nucleotides, the CDR3 is TGCAGTGCTAGAGCTAAGTCGCGGGGGGCCCAGGAGACCCAGTACTTC.

This clonotype was observed a few times. J is TRBJ2-2 and V is TRBV5-1; the match to TRBD2 covers 7 bases. CDR3 length: 18 amino acids. From germline, CDR1 is SGHRS and CDR2 YFSETQ. J lost 7 bases, V lost 4 bases, and 19 bases had no gene match. CDR3 sequence: CASSLQMAGEFGGGELFF. CDR3 nucleotide sequence: TGCGCCAGCAGCCTCCAGATGGCGGGGGAGTTCGGGGGCGGGGAGCTGTTTTTT.

CDR3 bases: TGCGCCAGCAGCTTCTACCCGGGACTTTTAGGCACCGGGGAGCTGTTTTTT. It encodes CASSFYPGLLGTGELFF. The chain joins TRBV5-1 to TRBJ2-2; D is possibly TRBD2 (6 bases). The ends were cut back, 2 bases at V and 4 bases at J, with 18 bases in the middle. Looked up from germline, CDR1 is SGHRS and CDR2 is YFSETQ. This CDR3 region has 17 residues.

This clonotype was seen at least ten times. CDR3 sequence (DNA): TGTGCCACCAGGGACCCCCCCGGTACGCAGTATTTT. Amino acids: CATRDPPGTQYF. The chain links TRBV24-1 to TRBJ2-3; D remains unclear. Germline values: CDR1 KGHDR, CDR2 SFDVKD. The CDR3 totals 12 residues. Trimming removed 7 bases from V and 8 bases from J, with 12 bases in between.

V and J are TRBV2 and TRBJ1-1; D may be TRBD1 (6 bases). This CDR3 region has 16 residues. The ends were cut back, 3 bases at V and 11 bases at J, with 25 bases in the middle. The germline V gene has CDR1 SNHLY and CDR2 FYNNEI. The CDR3 loop is CASSDPARGLGSAAFF. CDR3 DNA sequence: TGTGCCAGCAGTGATCCGGCCAGGGGTCTTGGAAGTGCCGCTTTCTTT.

This clonotype was counted a few times. The gene calls are TRBV6-5 and TRBJ2-7, with 8 bases fitting TRBD1. The CDR3 is 11 residues long. Germline V gene lookup returns CDR1 MNHEY and CDR2 SVGAGI. Trimming removed 7 bases from V and 7 bases from J; junction bases left unmatched: 3. CDR3 sequence: CASTYRGEQYF. In DNA, the CDR3 is TGTGCCAGCACCTACAGGGGGGAGCAGTACTTC.

This clonotype was seen at least ten times. The V gene is TRBV5-6, the J gene TRBJ2-7; D call uncertain. V lost 0 bases, J lost 4 bases, and 5 bases lay in between. In germline, CDR1 is SGHDT, CDR2 YYEEEE. The CDR3 length is 12 residues. In nucleotides, the CDR3 is TGTGCCAGCAGCTTGGCCTCGTACGAGCAGTACTTC. It encodes CASSLASYEQYF.

The chain is built from TRBV5-1 and TRBJ2-5, with 11 nucleotides matching TRBD2. The CDR3 loop spans 16 amino acids. V lost 0 bases, J lost 9 bases, and 10 bases stayed unmatched. Looked up from germline, CDR1 is SGHRS and CDR2 is YFSETQ. This CDR3 reads CASSLELAGGPEPQYF. The CDR3 bases are TGCGCCAGCAGCTTGGAGCTAGCGGGGGGCCCGGAACCCCAGTACTTC. The full variable domain, completed using reference TRBV5-1 and TRBJ2-5, is KAGVTQTPRYLIKTRGQQVTLSCSPISGHRSVSWYQQTPGQGLQFLFEYFSETQRNKGNFPGRFSGRQFSNSRSEMNVSTLELGDSALYLCASSLELAGGPEPQYFGPGTRLLVL.

The V call is TRBV10-2, the J call TRBJ1-1; tentative D call: TRBD1 (5 bases). Trimming stripped 3 bases from V and 3 bases from J, with 11 bases between. Germline lookup yields CDR1 WSHSY and CDR2 SAAADI. The CDR3 has 14 residues. The CDR3 loop is CASSDGQGHTEAFF. DNA for the CDR3: TGCGCCAGCAGTGATGGGCAGGGCCACACTGAAGCTTTCTTT.

This sequence joins TRBV7-8 and TRBJ2-7; D possibly corresponds to TRBD1 (5 bases). This CDR3 is 14 amino acids long. V lost 3 bases, J lost 1 base, and 10 bases lay in between. CDR1 is SGHVS and CDR2 is FQNEAQ in the germline V gene. Written as DNA, the CDR3 is TGTGCCAGCAGCTTGGCAGGGCCTTCCTACGAGCAGTACTTC. Protein: CASSLAGPSYEQYF.